Listed below are T cell receptor beta chains from one sample, sequenced in a study of blood T cells in healthy people across ages. Each CDR3 protein is one row after TCRdb ran MiXCR on the 5' RACE reads. The table records about a million distinct CDR3 sequences, about 53% of them present only once. The sequencing input was blood. The receptors were sampled from an older woman in good health. CDR3s leave out the opening cysteine and the closing phenylalanine or tryptophan. The order of the fields is J gene, V gene, CDR3 protein.

J gene: TRBJ1-2
V gene: TRBV4-2
CDR3 protein: ASSQDTSGQGNYGYT

J gene: TRBJ2-2
V gene: TRBV20-1
CDR3 protein: SARERGKDTGELF

J gene: TRBJ2-1
V gene: TRBV20-1
CDR3 protein: SASKLFGSAGSSYNEQF

J gene: TRBJ1-6
V gene: TRBV7-2
CDR3 protein: ASSFVQGDSPLH

J gene: TRBJ2-5
V gene: TRBV6-5
CDR3 protein: ASSYSPRVETQY

J gene: TRBJ1-2
V gene: TRBV10-3
CDR3 protein: AISETGGNYGYT

J gene: TRBJ1-2
V gene: TRBV5-5
CDR3 protein: ASSLTPPQGYYGYT

J gene: TRBJ1-6
V gene: TRBV20-1
CDR3 protein: SARSPGGNSPLH

J gene: TRBJ2-5
V gene: TRBV7-9
CDR3 protein: ASNLELIGETQY

J gene: TRBJ1-4
V gene: TRBV7-9
CDR3 protein: ASSPRRREGEKLF

J gene: TRBJ1-2
V gene: TRBV12-3/TRBV12-4
CDR3 protein: ASSFLARFGYT

J gene: TRBJ2-1
V gene: TRBV4-2
CDR3 protein: ASSQEGLTSGGRSNEQF